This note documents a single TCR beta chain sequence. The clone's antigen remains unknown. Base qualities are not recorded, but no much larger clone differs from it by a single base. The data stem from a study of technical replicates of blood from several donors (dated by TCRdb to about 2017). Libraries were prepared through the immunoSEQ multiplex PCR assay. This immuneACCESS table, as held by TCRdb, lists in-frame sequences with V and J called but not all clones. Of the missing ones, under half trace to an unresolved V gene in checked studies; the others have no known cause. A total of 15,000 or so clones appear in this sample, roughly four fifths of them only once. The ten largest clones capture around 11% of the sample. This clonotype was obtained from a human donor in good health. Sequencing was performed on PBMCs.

DNA sequence: TGTGCCAGCAGTGAATTGCAGGGGGCGAGAACTGAAGCTTTCTTT. Translated, this is CASSELQGARTEAFF. The sequence joins TRBV25-1 to TRBJ1-1; TRBD1 aligns with 8 central bases. Clipping removes 1 base from V and 5 bases from J, with 6 as the unmatched junction base count. Sequences MGHDK (CDR1) and SYGVNS (CDR2) are obtained from the germline V gene. The CDR3 runs 15 amino acids, cysteine and phenylalanine included. CDR3 DNA only is kept here, 45 bases in frame from base 1.